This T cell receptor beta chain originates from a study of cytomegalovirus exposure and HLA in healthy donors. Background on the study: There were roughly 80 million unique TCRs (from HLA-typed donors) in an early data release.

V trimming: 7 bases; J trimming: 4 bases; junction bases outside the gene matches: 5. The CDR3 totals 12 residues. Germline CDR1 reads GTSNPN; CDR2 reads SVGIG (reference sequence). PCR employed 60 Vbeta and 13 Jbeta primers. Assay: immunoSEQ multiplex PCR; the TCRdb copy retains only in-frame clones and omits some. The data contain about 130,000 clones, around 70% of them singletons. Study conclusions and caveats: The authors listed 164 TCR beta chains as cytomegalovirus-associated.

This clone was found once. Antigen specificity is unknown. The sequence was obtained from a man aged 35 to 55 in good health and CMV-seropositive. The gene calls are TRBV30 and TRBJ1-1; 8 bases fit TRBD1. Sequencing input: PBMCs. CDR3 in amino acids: CASNRGGTEAFF. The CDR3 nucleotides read TGTGCCTCAAACAGGGGGGGCACTGAAGCTTTCTTT. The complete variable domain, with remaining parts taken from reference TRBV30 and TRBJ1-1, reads SQTIHQWPATLVQPVGSPLSLECTVEGTSNPNLYWYRQAAGRGLQLLFYSVGIGQISSEVPQNLSASRPQDRQFILSSKKLLLSDSGFYLCASNRGGTEAFFGQGTRLTVV.